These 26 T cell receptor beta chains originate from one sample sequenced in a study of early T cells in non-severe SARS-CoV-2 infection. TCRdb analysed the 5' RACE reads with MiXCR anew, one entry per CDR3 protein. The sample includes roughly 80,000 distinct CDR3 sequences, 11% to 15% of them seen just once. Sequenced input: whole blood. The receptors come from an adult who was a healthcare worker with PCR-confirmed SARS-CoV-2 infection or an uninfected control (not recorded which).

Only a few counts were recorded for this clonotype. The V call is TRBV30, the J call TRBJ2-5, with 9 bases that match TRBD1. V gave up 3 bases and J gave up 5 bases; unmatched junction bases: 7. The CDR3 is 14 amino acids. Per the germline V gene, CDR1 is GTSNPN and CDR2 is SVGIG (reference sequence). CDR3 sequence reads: CAWSTGTGLETQYF. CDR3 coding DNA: TGTGCCTGGAGCACCGGGACAGGGCTTGAGACCCAGTACTTC.

As DNA, the CDR3 is TGCGCCAGCAGCCACGGCAGCCTAAGCTCCTACGAGCAGTACTTC. Translating gives CASSHGSLSSYEQYF. The chain is built from TRBV4-1 and TRBJ2-7; no clear D. Germline values: CDR1 MGHRA, CDR2 YSYEKL. The V gene lost 3 bases and the J gene lost 0 bases, with 12 bases spanning the gap. The CDR3 has 15 residues.

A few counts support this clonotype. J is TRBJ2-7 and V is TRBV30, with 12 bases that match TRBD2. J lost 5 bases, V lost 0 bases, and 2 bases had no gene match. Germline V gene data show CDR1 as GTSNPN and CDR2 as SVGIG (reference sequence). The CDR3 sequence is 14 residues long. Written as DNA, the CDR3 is TGTGCCTGGAGTGTAGGACTAGCGGGAAACGAGCAGTACTTC. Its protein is CAWSVGLAGNEQYF.

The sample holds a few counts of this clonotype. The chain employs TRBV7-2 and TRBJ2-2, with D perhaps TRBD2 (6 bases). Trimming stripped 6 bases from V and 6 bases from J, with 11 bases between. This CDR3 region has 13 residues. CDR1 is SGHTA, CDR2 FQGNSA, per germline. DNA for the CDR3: TGTGCCAGCAGTCAACTAGCTCCCGGGGAGCTGTTTTTT. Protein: CASSQLAPGELFF.

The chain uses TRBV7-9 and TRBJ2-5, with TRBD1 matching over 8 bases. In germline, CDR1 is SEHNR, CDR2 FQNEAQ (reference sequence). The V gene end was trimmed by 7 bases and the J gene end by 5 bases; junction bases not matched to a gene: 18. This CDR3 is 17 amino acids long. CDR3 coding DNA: TGTGCCAGCACCTACCCTCCTAGGGACAGGACGTTGGAGACCCAGTACTTC. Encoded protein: CASTYPPRDRTLETQYF.

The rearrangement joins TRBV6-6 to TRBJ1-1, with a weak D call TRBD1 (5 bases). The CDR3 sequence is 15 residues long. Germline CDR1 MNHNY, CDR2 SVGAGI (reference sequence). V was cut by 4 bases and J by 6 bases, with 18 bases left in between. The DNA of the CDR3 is TGTGCCAGCAGTTTCCGGGCTCAGGGTGGGGCTGAAGCTTTCTTT. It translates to CASSFRAQGGAEAFF.

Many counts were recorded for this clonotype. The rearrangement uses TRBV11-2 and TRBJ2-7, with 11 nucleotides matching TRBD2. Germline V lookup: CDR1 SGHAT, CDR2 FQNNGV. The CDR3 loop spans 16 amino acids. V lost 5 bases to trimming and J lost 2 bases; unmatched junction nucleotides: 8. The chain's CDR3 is CASSPRGTSGPYEQYF. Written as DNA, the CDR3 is TGTGCCAGCAGCCCTAGAGGGACTAGCGGTCCCTACGAGCAGTACTTC.

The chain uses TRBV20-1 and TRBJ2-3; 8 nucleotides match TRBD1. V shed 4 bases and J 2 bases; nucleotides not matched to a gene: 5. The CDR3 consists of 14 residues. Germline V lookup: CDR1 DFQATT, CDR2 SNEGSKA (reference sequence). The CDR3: CSATDRASTDTQYF. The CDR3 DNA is TGCAGTGCTACGGACAGGGCCTCCACAGATACGCAGTATTTT.

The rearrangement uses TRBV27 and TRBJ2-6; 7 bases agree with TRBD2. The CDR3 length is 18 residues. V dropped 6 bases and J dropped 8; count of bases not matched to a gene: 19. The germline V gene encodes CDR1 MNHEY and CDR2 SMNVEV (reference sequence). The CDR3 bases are TGTGCCAGCAGCCCTATCTCGGGGGGAGGACCCGGGCCCAACGTCCTGACTTTC. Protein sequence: CASSPISGGGPGPNVLTF.

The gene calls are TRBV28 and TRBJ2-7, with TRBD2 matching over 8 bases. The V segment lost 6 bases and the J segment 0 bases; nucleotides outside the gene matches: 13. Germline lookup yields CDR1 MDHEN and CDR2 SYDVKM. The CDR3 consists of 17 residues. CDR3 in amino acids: CASRPPTTSGTSYEQYF. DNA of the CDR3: TGTGCCAGCAGGCCCCCGACCACTAGCGGCACCTCCTACGAGCAGTACTTC.

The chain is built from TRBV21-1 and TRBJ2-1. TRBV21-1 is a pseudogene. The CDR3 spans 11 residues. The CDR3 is CASSKSREQFF. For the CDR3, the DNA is TGTGCCAGCAGCAAGTCTCGTGAGCAGTTCTTC.

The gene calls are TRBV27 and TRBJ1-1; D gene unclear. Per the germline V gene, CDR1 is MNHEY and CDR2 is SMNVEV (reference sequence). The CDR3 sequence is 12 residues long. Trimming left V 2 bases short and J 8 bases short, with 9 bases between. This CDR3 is CASSLIGGEAFF. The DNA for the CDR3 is TGTGCCAGCAGTTTAATAGGCGGGGAAGCTTTCTTT.

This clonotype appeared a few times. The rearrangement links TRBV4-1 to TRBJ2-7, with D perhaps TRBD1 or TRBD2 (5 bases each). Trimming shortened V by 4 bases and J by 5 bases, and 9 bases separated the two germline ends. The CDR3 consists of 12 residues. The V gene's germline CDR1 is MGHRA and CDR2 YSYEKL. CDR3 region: CASSPRDHEQYF. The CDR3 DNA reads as TGCGCCAGCAGCCCCAGGGACCACGAGCAGTACTTC.

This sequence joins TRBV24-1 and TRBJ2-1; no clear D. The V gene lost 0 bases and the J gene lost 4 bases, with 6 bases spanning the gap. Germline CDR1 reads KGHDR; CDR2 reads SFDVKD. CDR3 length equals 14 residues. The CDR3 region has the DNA TGTGCCACCAGTGATTTGGACGGTTACAATGAGCAGTTCTTC. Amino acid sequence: CATSDLDGYNEQFF.

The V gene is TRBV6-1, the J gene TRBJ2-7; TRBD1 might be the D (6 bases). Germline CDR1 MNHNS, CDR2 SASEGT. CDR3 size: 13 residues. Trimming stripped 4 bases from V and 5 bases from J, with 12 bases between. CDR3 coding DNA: TGTGCCAGCAGTGCCCACAGGGATGACGAGCAGTACTTC. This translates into CASSAHRDDEQYF.

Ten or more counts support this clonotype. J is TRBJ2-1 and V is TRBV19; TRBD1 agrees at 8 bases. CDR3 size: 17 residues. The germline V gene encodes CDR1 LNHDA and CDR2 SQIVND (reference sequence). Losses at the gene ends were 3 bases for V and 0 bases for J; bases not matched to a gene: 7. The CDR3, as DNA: TGTGCCAGTAGTATCGGGACAGGTGTTAGCTCCTACAATGAGCAGTTCTTC. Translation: CASSIGTGVSSYNEQFF. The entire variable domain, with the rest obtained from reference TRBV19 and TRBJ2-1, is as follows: DGGITQSPKYLFRKEGQNVTLSCEQNLNHDAMYWYRQDPGQGLRLIYYSQIVNDFQKGDIAEGYSVSREKKESFPLTVTSAQKNPTAFYLCASSIGTGVSSYNEQFFGPGTRLTVL.

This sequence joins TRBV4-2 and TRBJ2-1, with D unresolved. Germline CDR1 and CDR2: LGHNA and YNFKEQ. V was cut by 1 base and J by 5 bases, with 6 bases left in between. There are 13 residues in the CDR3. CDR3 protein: CASSQVVDNEQFF. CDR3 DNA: TGTGCCAGCAGCCAAGTAGTAGACAATGAGCAGTTCTTC.

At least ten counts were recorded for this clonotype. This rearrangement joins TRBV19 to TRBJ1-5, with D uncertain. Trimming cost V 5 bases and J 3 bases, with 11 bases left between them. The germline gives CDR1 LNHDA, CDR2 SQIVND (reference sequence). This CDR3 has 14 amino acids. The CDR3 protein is CASSRRAFNQPQHF. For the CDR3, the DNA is TGTGCCAGTAGTCGACGGGCTTTCAATCAGCCCCAGCATTTT.

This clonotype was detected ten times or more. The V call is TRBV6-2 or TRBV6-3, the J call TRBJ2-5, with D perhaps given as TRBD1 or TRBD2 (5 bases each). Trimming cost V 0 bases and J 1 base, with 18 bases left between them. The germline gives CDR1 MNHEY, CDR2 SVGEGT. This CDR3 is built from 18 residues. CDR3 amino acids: CASSYSILDGTSQETQYF. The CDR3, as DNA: TGTGCCAGCAGTTACTCTATCCTCGACGGGACCAGCCAAGAGACCCAGTACTTC.

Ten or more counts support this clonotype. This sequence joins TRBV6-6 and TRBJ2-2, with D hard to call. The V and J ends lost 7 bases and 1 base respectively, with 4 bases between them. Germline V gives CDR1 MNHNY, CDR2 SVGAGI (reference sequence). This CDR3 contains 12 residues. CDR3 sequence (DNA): TGTGCCAGCACTGGGAACACCGGGGAGCTGTTTTTT. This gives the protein CASTGNTGELFF.

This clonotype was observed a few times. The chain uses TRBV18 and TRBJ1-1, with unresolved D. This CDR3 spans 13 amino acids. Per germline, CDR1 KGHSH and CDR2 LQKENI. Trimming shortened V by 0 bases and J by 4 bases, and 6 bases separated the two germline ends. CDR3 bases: TGTGCCAGCTCACCACCGGGAATCACTGAAGCTTTCTTT. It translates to CASSPPGITEAFF.

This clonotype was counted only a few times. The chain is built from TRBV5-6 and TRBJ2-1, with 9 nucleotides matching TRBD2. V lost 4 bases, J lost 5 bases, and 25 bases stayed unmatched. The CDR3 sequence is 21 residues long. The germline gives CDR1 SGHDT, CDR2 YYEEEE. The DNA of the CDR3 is TGTGCCAGCAGCCCGGACCGAGTTTCTAGCGGGATTCACCGTTCGGACAATGAGCAGTTCTTC. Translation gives CASSPDRVSSGIHRSDNEQFF.

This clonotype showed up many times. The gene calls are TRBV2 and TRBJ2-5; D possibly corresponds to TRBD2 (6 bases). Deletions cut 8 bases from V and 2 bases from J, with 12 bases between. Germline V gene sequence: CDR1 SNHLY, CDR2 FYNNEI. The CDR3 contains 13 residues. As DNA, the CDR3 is TGTGCCAGCTCCTGGAGGGAACAAGAGACCCAGTACTTC. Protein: CASSWREQETQYF.

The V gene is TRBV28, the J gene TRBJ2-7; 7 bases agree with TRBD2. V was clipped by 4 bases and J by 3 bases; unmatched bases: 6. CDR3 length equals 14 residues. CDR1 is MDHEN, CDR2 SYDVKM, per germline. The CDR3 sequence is CASSSPTSVYEQYF. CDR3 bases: TGTGCCAGCAGTTCCCCTACTAGCGTCTACGAGCAGTACTTC.

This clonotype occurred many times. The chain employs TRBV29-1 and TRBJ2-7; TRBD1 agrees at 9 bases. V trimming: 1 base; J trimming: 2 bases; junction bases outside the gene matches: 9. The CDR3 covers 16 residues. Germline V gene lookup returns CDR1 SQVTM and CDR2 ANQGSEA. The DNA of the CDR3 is TGCAGCGTTGAAGGGGCGGGACAGGGATTAACCTACGAGCAGTACTTC. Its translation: CSVEGAGQGLTYEQYF.

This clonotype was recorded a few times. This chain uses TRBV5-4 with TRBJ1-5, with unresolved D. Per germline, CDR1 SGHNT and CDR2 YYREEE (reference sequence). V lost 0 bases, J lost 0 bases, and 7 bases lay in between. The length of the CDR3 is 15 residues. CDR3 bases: TGTGCCAGCAGCTTGGGGGGAGTTAGCAATCAGCCCCAGCATTTT. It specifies CASSLGGVSNQPQHF.